One sample yielded the 9 T cell receptor beta chains listed below, sequenced in a study of early T cells in non-severe SARS-CoV-2 infection. Via MiXCR, TCRdb re-called the 5' RACE reads, giving one row per CDR3 protein. The sample holds 45,000 to 70,000 distinct CDR3 sequences, under 7.5% seen once. Sequencing was carried out using whole blood. The receptors originated from an adult who was a healthcare worker with PCR-confirmed SARS-CoV-2 infection or an uninfected control (not recorded which).

This clonotype was counted ten times or more. This sequence joins TRBV9 and TRBJ1-3, with D possibly being TRBD1 (5 bases). Germline loops: CDR1 SGDLS, CDR2 YYNGEE. This CDR3 has 14 amino acids. V was clipped by 4 bases and J by 4 bases, with 12 bases between them. The CDR3 here is CASSPGTQGNTIYF. CDR3 sequence (DNA): TGTGCCAGCAGCCCAGGGACTCAAGGAAACACCATATATTTT. The whole variable domain, remainder taken from reference TRBV9 and TRBJ1-3, is DSGVTQTPKHLITATGQRVTLRCSPRSGDLSVYWYQQSLDQGLQFLIQYYNGEERAKGNILERFSAQQFPDLHSELNLSSLELGDSALYFCASSPGTQGNTIYFGEGSWLTVV.

In this sample, this clonotype turned up a few times. The genes are TRBV5-1 and TRBJ2-7; TRBD1 or TRBD2 may be the D gene (5 bases each). Germline CDR1 reads SGHRS; CDR2 reads YFSETQ. The V end lost 1 base, the J end lost 1 base, and 21 bases lay between the germline ends. This CDR3 contains 18 residues. CDR3 sequence reads: CASSLLSGTGRTSYEQYF. CDR3 nucleotide sequence: TGCGCCAGCAGCTTGCTCTCAGGGACCGGCCGAACTTCCTACGAGCAGTACTTC.

This clonotype was observed many times. The chain uses TRBV20-1 and TRBJ2-7; D unresolved. The CDR3 extends over 15 amino acids. The V and J ends lost 2 bases and 7 bases respectively, with 21 bases between them. In germline, CDR1 is DFQATT, CDR2 SNEGSKA (reference sequence). CDR3 sequence (DNA): TGCAGTGCTAGATCCCCGCGCAACCTAGGGTGGGAGCAGTACTTC. Its protein is CSARSPRNLGWEQYF.

This clonotype appeared many times. J is TRBJ1-2 and V is TRBV27; 7 positions match TRBD1. J was trimmed by 2 bases and V by 7 bases; bases with no gene match: 10. The CDR3 has 15 residues. CDR1 and CDR2 (germline): MNHEY, SMNVEV (reference sequence). The CDR3 loop reads CASTSVIQGNYGYTF. The CDR3 DNA follows: TGTGCCAGCACCAGCGTCATACAGGGGAACTATGGCTACACCTTC.

There are a few counts of this clonotype. This rearrangement joins TRBV9 to TRBJ2-6; D unclear. The ends were cut back, 4 bases at V and 2 bases at J, with 10 bases in the middle. Germline CDR1 SGDLS, CDR2 YYNGEE. The CDR3 runs to 15 residues. CDR3 nucleotide sequence: TGTGCCAGCAGCCCCCGAGGAGCTGGGGCCAACGTCCTGACTTTC. It is translated as CASSPRGAGANVLTF.

This clonotype was observed many times. V usage is TRBV20-1 and J usage is TRBJ2-3, with D perhaps matching TRBD2 (5 bases). This CDR3 spans 15 amino acids. V dropped 3 bases and J dropped 1 base, with 14 bases sitting between them. CDR1 is DFQATT and CDR2 is SNEGSKA in the germline V gene (reference sequence). The CDR3 sequence is CSARNAGPGTDTQYF. CDR3 DNA: TGCAGTGCTAGGAATGCGGGCCCGGGCACAGATACGCAGTATTTT.

This clonotype was found a few times. J is TRBJ2-3 and V is TRBV3-1; 8 positions match TRBD1. The germline V gene has CDR1 LGHDT and CDR2 YNNKEL (reference sequence). CDR3 length equals 15 residues. The trim removed 1 base at V and 3 bases at J, leaving 3 bases unmatched. CDR3 residues: CASSQGTGRTDTQYF. DNA for the CDR3: TGTGCCAGCAGCCAAGGGACAGGGCGAACAGATACGCAGTATTTT.

This clonotype was observed a few times. The DNA of the CDR3 is TGCAGTGCTAGAGATACCACCCCTCTGGTGGTGACTGAGCAGTTCTTC. Translated: CSARDTTPLVVTEQFF. The J gene is TRBJ2-1, the V gene TRBV20-1; D remains unclear. Trimming took 0 bases from V and 9 from J, leaving 21 bases between them. In germline, CDR1 is DFQATT, CDR2 SNEGSKA (reference sequence). The CDR3 length is 16 residues.

This clonotype is judged medium-sized. The CDR3 region is CASSYSGQGAEAFF. The CDR3 DNA follows: TGTGCCAGCAGTTACTCGGGACAGGGGGCTGAAGCTTTCTTT. The rearrangement joins TRBV6-5 to TRBJ1-1, with 11 nucleotides matching TRBD1. The CDR3 contains 14 residues. Germline V gene lookup returns CDR1 MNHEY and CDR2 SVGAGI. J lost 6 bases, V lost 0 bases, and 0 bases had no gene match.